The T cell receptor beta chain under discussion was sequenced for a study of T cell responses to AZD1222 COVID-19 vaccine. Study observations and caveats: Baseline seropositivity occurred in only 5 to 7 AZD1222 recipients.

Comments on this clone: Its target is unknown.

The method was immunoSEQ multiplex PCR; TCRdb's version includes in-frame clones alone and lacks a portion of them. Of roughly 200,000 clones listed, under 95% were seen once; the top ten hold roughly 0.99%. The CDR3 loop spans 14 amino acids. Germline CDR1 is SGHDN and CDR2 is FVKESK. V lost 1 base, J lost 1 base, and 6 bases lay in between. The clonotype originates from an adult in good health. This rearrangement joins TRBV14 to TRBJ2-3; D not resolved. The material sequenced was peripheral blood, taken on day 0 of MenACWY control vaccination. The CDR3 sequence is CASSQGLRTDTQYF. The DNA for the CDR3 is TGTGCCAGCAGCCAAGGTCTCCGCACAGATACGCAGTATTTT.